Below, 26 T cell receptor beta chains from the same sample are listed, as sequenced in a study of T cell changes during pregnancy in multiple sclerosis. Method: immunoSEQ multiplex PCR; TCRdb's copy keeps in-frame clones and lacks some. The sample shows about 80,000 clones, more than 85% of them seen only once. The material was peripheral blood, obtained after pregnancy. Receptors were obtained from a female donor in good health, enrolled as a control in a pregnancy study.

The gene calls are TRBV27 and TRBJ1-5; tentative D call: TRBD1 (6 bases). The CDR3 sequence is 14 residues long. V lost 6 bases and J lost 4, with 13 bases in between. Germline assignment: CDR1 MNHEY and CDR2 SMNVEV (reference sequence). CDR3: CASRRQDSNQPQHF. The CDR3 DNA reads TGTGCCAGCAGGCGACAGGATTCTAATCAGCCCCAGCATTTT.

The J gene is TRBJ1-1, the V gene TRBV7-9, with a possible D match to TRBD1 (5 bases). This CDR3 has 14 amino acids. Trimming removed 3 bases at V and 3 bases at J, with 11 bases between. CDR1 and CDR2 from the germline V gene are SEHNR and FQNEAQ (reference sequence). DNA of the CDR3: TGTGCCAGCAGCTTTGACAGCCTTTACACTGAAGCTTTCTTT. Its translation is CASSFDSLYTEAFF.

The V call is TRBV6-6, the J call TRBJ2-3, with no clear D. The CDR3 covers 11 residues. Germline V CDR1 and CDR2: MNHNY, SVGAGI (reference sequence). The V and J ends lost 7 bases and 4 bases respectively, with 6 bases between them. CDR3 nucleotides: TGTGCCAGCACACGGTCAGATACGCAGTATTTT. Its translation is CASTRSDTQYF.

The chain links TRBV7-3 to TRBJ1-5; perhaps TRBD1 as D (6 bases). The germline CDR1 and CDR2 sequences are SGHTA and FQGTGA. The CDR3 is 17 amino acids. V gave up 4 bases and J gave up 1 base, with 17 bases separating them. The chain's CDR3 is CASSSNLRTESNQPQHF. CDR3 bases: TGTGCCAGCAGCTCTAATCTTCGGACAGAGAGCAATCAGCCCCAGCATTTT.

This chain uses TRBV14 with TRBJ2-1; D unclear. The CDR3 has 14 amino acids. The ends were cut back, 1 base at V and 8 bases at J, with 12 bases in the middle. Looked up from germline, CDR1 is SGHDN and CDR2 is FVKESK. CDR3 residues: CASSQGSGVDEQFF. The DNA for the CDR3 is TGTGCCAGCAGCCAAGGGTCCGGAGTGGATGAGCAGTTCTTC.

This clone was observed a single time. The chain links TRBV7-8 to TRBJ2-7; possible D gene TRBD2, 6 bases. The V gene's germline CDR1 is SGHVS and CDR2 FQNEAQ. V was shortened by 5 bases and J by 4 bases, with 15 bases between the two germline ends. The CDR3 contains 14 residues. The CDR3, as DNA: TGTGCCAGCAGCCCATCGAGGGAGGATTACGAGCAGTACTTC. Residues: CASSPSREDYEQYF.

The V call is TRBV6-5, the J call TRBJ2-7; TRBD1 agrees at 9 bases. J lost 6 bases, V lost 8 bases, and 8 bases had no gene match. The germline V gene has CDR1 MNHEY and CDR2 SVGAGI. This CDR3 comprises 13 residues. The CDR3 DNA is TGTGCCAGCTCAGTGGGGACAGGGACCGAGCAGTACTTC. Its protein product is CASSVGTGTEQYF.

The J gene is TRBJ1-2, the V gene TRBV2; no reliable D call. This CDR3 contains 14 residues. V was trimmed by 0 bases and J by 8 bases, leaving 13 bases between them. In germline, CDR1 is SNHLY, CDR2 FYNNEI. CDR3 nucleotide sequence: TGTGCCAGCAGTGAAGCGGGCCGGGGTGGGGGCTACACCTTC. Its protein is CASSEAGRGGGYTF.

This sequence joins TRBV5-1 and TRBJ1-6, with 8 nucleotides matching TRBD1. The J segment lost 5 bases and the V segment lost 4 bases, leaving 2 bases of the junction unmatched. This CDR3 has 14 amino acids. CDR1 and CDR2 from the germline V gene are SGHRS and YFSETQ. The CDR3 DNA reads as TGCGCCAGCAGCACGGGACAGGATAATTCACCCCTCCACTTT. It codes for CASSTGQDNSPLHF. Complete variable domain (other parts from reference TRBV5-1 and TRBJ1-6): KAGVTQTPRYLIKTRGQQVTLSCSPISGHRSVSWYQQTPGQGLQFLFEYFSETQRNKGNFPGRFSGRQFSNSRSEMNVSTLELGDSALYLCASSTGQDNSPLHFGNGTRLTVT.

The rearrangement uses TRBV2 and TRBJ2-1; 7 bases align to TRBD1. The CDR3 covers 16 residues. Germline V CDR1 and CDR2: SNHLY, FYNNEI. V dropped 5 bases and J dropped 3; count of bases not matched to a gene: 10. CDR3 sequence (DNA): TGTGCCAGCAGTCCATCTCAGACAGGGAACTACAATGAGCAGTTCTTC. As protein: CASSPSQTGNYNEQFF.

The gene calls are TRBV15 and TRBJ2-7, with a tentative D call TRBD1 (6 bases). V was clipped by 5 bases and J by 3 bases, with 17 bases between them. The CDR3 is made up of 15 amino acids. Germline V gives CDR1 LNHNV, CDR2 YYDKDF (reference sequence). The CDR3 spells CATSPRRQGFYEQYF. CDR3 coding DNA: TGTGCCACCAGCCCGAGGCGTCAGGGGTTCTACGAGCAGTACTTC.

In its sample, this clone was seen a few times. The chain recombines TRBV9 with TRBJ2-3; 9 nucleotides agree with TRBD2. The J segment lost 5 bases and the V segment lost 0 bases, leaving 1 base of the junction unmatched. Germline V gene sequence: CDR1 SGDLS, CDR2 YYNGEE. The CDR3 spans 14 residues. The CDR3 coding sequence is TGTGCCAGCAGCGTAGGGACTAGCGAAGATACGCAGTATTTT. Translated, it gives CASSVGTSEDTQYF.

V gene TRBV7-9 combines with J gene TRBJ2-7, with 10 bases fitting TRBD2. The trim removed 5 bases at V and 7 bases at J, leaving 14 bases unmatched. The CDR3 has 16 residues. CDR1 and CDR2 (germline): SEHNR, FQNEAQ (reference sequence). The CDR3 DNA reads TGTGCCAGCAGCCTCGGGGCTAGCGGGAGATCGGGAGAGCAGTACTTC. Amino acids: CASSLGASGRSGEQYF.

This chain links TRBV6-1 with TRBJ2-2, with 8 nucleotides matching TRBD1. CDR1 and CDR2 from the germline V gene are MNHNS and SASEGT. The CDR3 totals 16 residues. The J segment lost 3 bases and the V segment lost 5 bases, leaving 8 bases of the junction unmatched. CDR3 bases: TGTGCCAGCAGTAAAGGACAGGGTAGGGACACCGGGGAGCTGTTTTTT. Encoded protein: CASSKGQGRDTGELFF.

The J gene is TRBJ2-7, the V gene TRBV21-1; the DNA was not used to check the table's D call, TRBD2. TRBV21-1 constitutes a pseudogene. CDR3 length equals 12 residues. The CDR3 loop reads CASSRGDYEQYF. The CDR3 DNA sequence: TGTGCCAGCAGCCGGGGGGATTACGAGCAGTACTTC.

The rearrangement links TRBV28 to TRBJ2-3; D not resolved. Germline V gene sequence: CDR1 MDHEN, CDR2 SYDVKM. V was clipped by 4 bases and J by 2 bases, with 4 bases between them. The CDR3 has 12 amino acids. CDR3 sequence: CASSSTTDTQYF. In nucleotides, the CDR3 is TGTGCCAGCAGTTCTACCACAGATACGCAGTATTTT.

This chain links TRBV5-5 with TRBJ2-3; no reliable D call. The CDR3 covers 15 residues. CDR1 is SGHKS, CDR2 YYEKEE, per germline (reference sequence). Trimming shortened V by 5 bases and J by 2 bases, and 15 bases separated the two germline ends. Written as DNA, the CDR3 is TGTGCCAGCAGGGAGCAACCGGCGGACACAGATACGCAGTATTTT. It translates to CASREQPADTDTQYF. The full variable domain, completed using reference TRBV5-5 and TRBJ2-3, is DAGVTQSPTHLIKTRGQQVTLRCSPISGHKSVSWYQQVLGQGPQFIFQYYEKEERGRGNFPDRFSARQFPNYSSELNVNALLLGDSALYLCASREQPADTDTQYFGPGTRLTVL.

The chain carries TRBV7-2 and TRBJ1-5; D gene unclear. V lost 0 bases and J 0 bases, leaving 6 bases between the germline ends. The CDR3 extends over 15 amino acids. Germline V lookup: CDR1 SGHTA, CDR2 FQGNSA. CDR3: CASSLATYSNQPQHF. The CDR3 DNA is TGTGCCAGCAGCTTAGCTACTTATAGCAATCAGCCCCAGCATTTT.

The V call is TRBV27, the J call TRBJ2-3; 11 nucleotides agree with TRBD2. With 3 bases clipped from V and 4 bases from J, the junction kept 6 bases outside the gene matches. The CDR3 runs to 16 residues. CDR1 MNHEY and CDR2 SMNVEV come from the germline V gene (reference sequence). The CDR3 region has the DNA TGTGCCAGCAGTTTCCGACTAGCGGGATGGGCAGATACGCAGTATTTT. Its translation is CASSFRLAGWADTQYF.

The chain is built from TRBV7-8 and TRBJ2-4; TRBD2 aligns across 10 bases. With 6 bases clipped from V and 6 bases from J, the junction kept 8 bases outside the gene matches. This CDR3 has 15 residues. Germline loops: CDR1 SGHVS, CDR2 FQNEAQ. The CDR3 DNA follows: TGTGCCAGCAGTCAACTAGCGGGGAGTGGAAACATTCAGTACTTC. This encodes CASSQLAGSGNIQYF. The whole variable domain, remainder taken from reference TRBV7-8 and TRBJ2-4, is GAGVSQSPRYKVAKRGQDVALRCDPISGHVSLFWYQQALGQGPEFLTYFQNEAQLDKSGLPSDRFFAERPEGSVSTLKIQRTQQEDSAVYLCASSQLAGSGNIQYFGAGTRLSVL.

This clone came up a few times. V gene TRBV5-1 combines with J gene TRBJ2-3; a possible D gene is TRBD1 (6 bases). V was clipped by 0 bases and J by 6 bases, with 11 bases between them. The CDR3 consists of 14 residues. Germline V gene sequence: CDR1 SGHRS, CDR2 YFSETQ. CDR3 coding DNA: TGCGCCAGCAGCTTGGAAGGGGGTGGGGATACGCAGTATTTT. Translating it yields CASSLEGGGDTQYF.

This chain joins TRBV16 and TRBJ1-2; tentatively, D is TRBD1 (5 bases). This CDR3 has 15 amino acids. Germline CDR1 reads KGHSY; CDR2 reads FQNENV. The V end was cut by 4 bases, the J end by 3 bases, with 15 bases between. CDR3 nucleotides: TGTGCCAGCAGCCGACAGAGAAGCTCAGACTATGGCTACACCTTC. Protein product: CASSRQRSSDYGYTF.

The CDR3 nucleotides are TGTGCCATCCCCTCGAGGTCCTACGAGCAGTACTTC. Translated, it gives CAIPSRSYEQYF. The chain recombines TRBV27 with TRBJ2-7, with D uncertain. Germline CDR1 and CDR2: MNHEY and SMNVEV (reference sequence). V was clipped by 10 bases and J by 1 base, with 11 bases between them. The CDR3 has 12 residues.

V gene TRBV9 combines with J gene TRBJ1-6; 7 positions match TRBD1. J gave up 9 bases and V 3 bases, and 6 bases lay outside the gene matches. From germline, CDR1 is SGDLS and CDR2 YYNGEE. The CDR3 spans 14 residues. The CDR3 protein is CASSETGVISPLHF. Here the CDR3 DNA reads TGTGCCAGCAGCGAAACAGGGGTAATTTCACCCCTCCACTTT.

The J gene is TRBJ2-7, the V gene TRBV5-6, with 8 positions matching TRBD1. The CDR3 has 14 residues. Germline V lookup: CDR1 SGHDT, CDR2 YYEEEE. V gave up 1 base and J gave up 6 bases; unmatched junction bases: 6. CDR3 amino acids: CASSLSAGGGEQYF. CDR3 in DNA: TGTGCCAGCAGCTTGTCGGCAGGGGGCGGCGAGCAGTACTTC.

The CDR3 nucleotides are TGTGCCAGCAGTCTTAGCGGGCGGGGGTACAATGAGCAGTTCTTC. Its protein product is CASSLSGRGYNEQFF. The chain combines TRBV28 with TRBJ2-1, with 7 positions matching TRBD2. V was clipped by 5 bases and J by 4 bases; unmatched bases: 8. Germline CDR1 reads MDHEN; CDR2 reads SYDVKM. The CDR3 is 15 residues long.